A selection of T cell receptor beta chains follows, all from one sample in a study of beta chain features in type 1 diabetes. Data came from immunoSEQ multiplex PCR; TCRdb stores just in-frame clones and leaves some out. The sample lists under 450,000 clones; approximately 15% were seen once. Source material: naive CD4+ T cells from blood. The receptor source for this set is a woman aged 18-29 years in good health. Each CDR3 is given with its conserved first and last residue. A D gene is named only where the DNA matches it firmly. Clone size is shown for a subset of rows, as once, few, many or a class of expanded clone.

size,D,V,J,CDR3,DNA
few,.,TRBV30,TRBJ1-1,CAWSGGRTEAFF,TGTGCCTGGTCGGGAGGGCGCACTGAAGCTTTCTTT
.,TRBD1,TRBV30,TRBJ1-4,CAWRGQLLGKLFF,TGTGCCTGGAGGGGACAGTTATTAGGAAAACTGTTTTTT
.,TRBD2,TRBV4-2,TRBJ2-7,CASSSGLAGSYEQYF,TGTGCCAGCAGCTCCGGACTAGCGGGCTCCTACGAGCAGTACTTC
.,TRBD1,TRBV18,TRBJ1-1,CASSPPQGADTEAFF,TGTGCCAGCTCACCACCTCAGGGGGCGGACACTGAAGCTTTCTTT
.,TRBD2,TRBV15,TRBJ2-3,CATSRDWAFGAGGPTDTQYF,TGTGCCACCAGCAGAGATTGGGCCTTTGGGGCGGGAGGCCCGACAGATACGCAGTATTTT
.,TRBD2,TRBV30,TRBJ2-7,CAWNPDWTSGSYEQYF,TGTGCCTGGAACCCAGACTGGACTAGCGGATCCTACGAGCAGTACTTC
.,.,TRBV28,TRBJ1-3,CASSFALSGNTIYF,TGTGCCAGCAGTTTTGCGCTCTCTGGAAACACCATATATTTT
.,.,TRBV5-6,TRBJ1-5,CASSLGPMGRNQPQHF,TGTGCCAGCAGCTTGGGACCGATGGGCAGAAATCAGCCCCAGCATTTT
.,TRBD2,TRBV5-1,TRBJ2-1,CASSLLAGDEQFF,TGCGCCAGCAGCCTTTTAGCGGGAGATGAGCAGTTCTTC
few,.,TRBV5-4,TRBJ1-2,CASSKRENYGYTF,TGTGCCAGCAGCAAAAGGGAGAACTATGGCTACACCTTC
.,.,TRBV1,TRBJ2-1,CTSSQLAGIGNEQFF,TGCACCAGCAGCCAACTAGCGGGAATAGGTAATGAGCAGTTCTTC
.,.,TRBV18,TRBJ2-7,CASTRAPGPYEQYF,TGTGCCAGCACCCGGGCTCCAGGGCCCTACGAGCAGTACTTC
.,.,TRBV30,TRBJ1-2,CAWIRGSLSRDHGYTF,TGTGCCTGGATTAGGGGAAGCCTGTCTAGGGATCATGGCTACACCTTC
.,TRBD2,TRBV9,TRBJ2-7,CASSVGGGTSSYEQYF,TGTGCCAGCAGCGTAGGAGGGGGGACTAGCTCCTACGAGCAGTACTTC
.,.,TRBV7-8,TRBJ2-3,CASSFRQPTDTQYF,TGTGCCAGCAGCTTTCGACAGCCCACAGATACGCAGTATTTT
.,.,TRBV28,TRBJ2-7,CASSLTDYEQYF,TGTGCCAGCAGTTTAACAGATTACGAGCAGTACTTC
.,.,TRBV30,TRBJ1-1,CAWSSIRQSMTEAFF,TGTGCCTGGAGCTCCATTCGACAGAGTATGACTGAAGCTTTCTTT
few,TRBD2,TRBV5-4,TRBJ2-1,CASSRRTRGLYNEQFF,TGTGCCAGCAGCCGAAGGACTAGGGGCCTCTACAATGAGCAGTTCTTC
.,.,TRBV7-9,TRBJ2-7,CASSLAPRSEQYF,TGTGCCAGCAGCTTAGCGCCTAGATCCGAGCAGTACTTC
few,.,TRBV11-2,TRBJ1-1,CASSRHGRWPGEKNTEAFF,TGTGCCAGCAGCCGACATGGGAGGTGGCCAGGAGAGAAGAACACTGAAGCTTTCTTT
.,TRBD1,TRBV6-1,TRBJ2-7,CASSLAFRGPQYF,TGTGCCAGCAGTTTAGCTTTCAGGGGGCCGCAGTACTTC
.,.,TRBV5-1,TRBJ2-7,CASSLDPGLSYEQYF,TGCGCCAGCAGCTTGGATCCAGGGCTTAGCTACGAGCAGTACTTC
few,.,TRBV7-9,TRBJ1-5,CASSLGGGASNQPQHF,TGTGCCAGCAGCTTAGGGGGGGGCGCAAGCAATCAGCCCCAGCATTTT
.,.,TRBV29-1,TRBJ2-2,CSVGQGRTGELFF,TGCAGCGTTGGGCAGGGGCGGACCGGGGAGCTGTTTTTT
.,TRBD2,TRBV7-2,TRBJ2-3,CASSFREATDTQYF,TGTGCCAGCAGCTTTCGGGAGGCCACAGATACGCAGTATTTT
.,.,TRBV20-1,TRBJ2-1,CSARGLAEQFF,TGCAGTGCTAGAGGGCTAGCCGAGCAGTTCTTC
few,.,TRBV9,TRBJ1-5,CASSVEGQGNQPQHF,TGTGCCAGCAGCGTAGAGGGGCAGGGTAATCAGCCCCAGCATTTT
few,.,TRBV6-5,TRBJ2-2,CASSYSYRFLELFF,TGTGCCAGCAGTTATTCCTACAGGTTCCTGGAGCTGTTTTTT
.,TRBD1,TRBV5-6,TRBJ1-2,CASSLARDRAYGYTF,TGTGCCAGCAGCTTGGCCCGGGACAGGGCTTATGGCTACACCTTC
.,.,TRBV27,TRBJ2-5,CASSLRSGGKTQYF,TGTGCCAGCAGCCTTAGATCGGGGGGCAAGACCCAGTACTTC
.,TRBD1,TRBV7-2,TRBJ2-7,CASSSPPGQGAYEQYF,TGTGCCAGCAGCTCGCCCCCGGGACAGGGGGCTTACGAGCAGTACTTC
.,TRBD1,TRBV7-2,TRBJ1-2,CASSLNQGARGYTF,TGTGCCAGCAGCTTAAACCAGGGGGCTAGAGGCTACACCTTC
.,.,TRBV18,TRBJ1-5,CASSPVYQGNSNQPQHF,TGTGCCAGCTCACCAGTTTACCAGGGGAATAGCAATCAGCCCCAGCATTTT
few,.,TRBV30,TRBJ1-1,CAWRTTGNTEAFF,TGTGCCTGGAGGACGACAGGGAACACTGAAGCTTTCTTT
few,.,TRBV4-1,TRBJ2-1,CASSQVSRGFGDNEQFF,TGCGCCAGCAGCCAAGTTAGTAGGGGATTTGGGGACAATGAGCAGTTCTTC
few,TRBD1,TRBV6-5,TRBJ1-5,CASSYTTGRLNQPQHF,TGTGCCAGCAGTTACACGACAGGGCGTCTTAATCAGCCCCAGCATTTT
few,TRBD2,TRBV18,TRBJ2-1,CASSPLPGGDYNEQFF,TGTGCCAGCTCACCACTCCCGGGAGGGGACTATAATGAGCAGTTCTTC
.,.,TRBV18,TRBJ2-7,CASSPRARGEQYF,TGTGCCAGCTCACCTCGGGCCCGGGGGGAGCAGTACTTC
few,.,TRBV4-2,TRBJ1-1,CASSQEGPRTEAFF,TGTGCCAGCAGCCAAGAAGGCCCGAGGACTGAAGCTTTCTTT
few,.,TRBV29-1,TRBJ2-3,CSVERADTQYF,TGCAGCGTTGAACGGGCAGATACGCAGTATTTT
few,.,TRBV27,TRBJ2-5,CASSLIQGETQYF,TGTGCCAGCAGTTTAATCCAGGGAGAGACCCAGTACTTC
few,.,TRBV4-2,TRBJ2-1,CASSQGTSGRDNEQFF,TGTGCCAGCAGCCAAGGTACCAGCGGGCGGGACAATGAGCAGTTCTTC
.,TRBD2,TRBV14,TRBJ2-3,CASSQEWLAGWSTDTQYF,TGTGCCAGCAGCCAAGAATGGCTAGCGGGATGGAGCACAGATACGCAGTATTTT
.,TRBD2,TRBV30,TRBJ2-7,CAWSKAGGDEQYF,TGTGCCTGGAGTAAAGCGGGAGGGGACGAGCAGTACTTC
.,.,TRBV25-1,TRBJ2-1,CASSHKTRLAYNEQFF,TGTGCCAGCAGTCACAAAACGCGTCTAGCGTACAATGAGCAGTTCTTC
few,TRBD2,TRBV9,TRBJ2-1,CASSGRTSGSYNEQFF,TGTGCCAGCAGCGGACGTACTAGCGGGAGTTACAATGAGCAGTTCTTC
few,TRBD2,TRBV15,TRBJ2-3,CATSRGLADSTDTQYF,TGTGCCACCAGCAGAGGTCTAGCGGATAGCACAGATACGCAGTATTTT
.,.,TRBV18,TRBJ2-1,CASSPRPGTRTQDEQFF,TGTGCCAGCTCACCACGCCCAGGGACACGGACCCAAGATGAGCAGTTCTTC
.,TRBD1,TRBV10-3,TRBJ1-5,CAISAGQGVRSQPQHF,TGTGCCATCAGTGCCGGACAGGGGGTTCGCAGTCAGCCCCAGCATTTT
few,.,TRBV29-1,TRBJ2-2,CSVAAGELFF,TGCAGCGTTGCGGCCGGGGAGCTGTTTTTT
.,TRBD1,TRBV5-1,TRBJ2-3,CASSPTQGTDTQYF,TGCGCCAGCAGCCCTACACAGGGGACAGATACGCAGTATTTT
.,TRBD1,TRBV6-6,TRBJ1-1,CASSRQGQNTEAFF,TGTGCCAGCAGTCGACAGGGCCAAAACACTGAAGCTTTCTTT
.,.,TRBV6-6,TRBJ1-1,CASSLPEHPEAFF,TGTGCCAGCAGTTTACCGGAGCACCCTGAAGCTTTCTTT
few,TRBD1,TRBV28,TRBJ1-1,CASTDAQGARTEAFF,TGTGCCAGCACCGATGCACAGGGGGCGAGAACTGAAGCTTTCTTT